Presented here are 4 T cell receptor beta chains from one specimen sequenced in a study of OX40 agonist ivuxolimab in advanced cancers. TCRdb's table, derived via immunoSEQ multiplex PCR, lists solely in-frame clones and lacks some. The sample yields about 18,000 clones, about 86% seen once. The sequencing used CD4+ or CD8+ T cells sorted from blood, collected in a trial of the OX40 agonist ivuxolimab. Source of these receptors: an adult with an advanced solid tumor such as melanoma, head and neck, liver or kidney cancer.

This sequence joins TRBV2 and TRBJ2-3, with D perhaps TRBD1 (6 bases). Trimming pared 0 bases from V and 2 bases from J, leaving 12 bases between. Germline V gene lookup returns CDR1 SNHLY and CDR2 FYNNEI. This CDR3 is built from 16 residues. CDR3 nucleotide sequence: TGTGCCAGCAGTGAAGCGTGGGGGCCTAACACAGATACGCAGTATTTT. Translating gives CASSEAWGPNTDTQYF.

The table lists this clone with a count of one. The chain recombines TRBV4-1 with TRBJ2-2; 12 nucleotides agree with TRBD2. This CDR3 spans 16 amino acids. V was pared by 4 bases and J by 6 bases, with 6 bases of the junction left unmatched. CDR1 and CDR2 (germline): MGHRA, YSYEKL. CDR3 loop: CASSPRTSGVPGELFF. The CDR3, as DNA: TGCGCCAGCAGCCCCCGGACTAGCGGGGTTCCCGGGGAGCTGTTTTTT.

The V gene is TRBV27, the J gene TRBJ2-5; 7 bases are a match to TRBD1. The CDR3 has 13 residues. Germline loops: CDR1 MNHEY, CDR2 SMNVEV (reference sequence). J gave up 5 bases and V 3 bases, and 3 bases lay outside the gene matches. The CDR3 bases are TGTGCCAGCAGTTTGGGACAGAAGGAGACCCAGTACTTC. Its protein product is CASSLGQKETQYF.

The rearrangement links TRBV19 to TRBJ2-1; D is unclear. Germline V gene sequence: CDR1 LNHDA, CDR2 SQIVND (reference sequence). Trimming stripped 6 bases from V and 0 bases from J, with 15 bases between. CDR3 length equals 16 residues. CDR3 residues: CASSLLFVSSYNEQFF. The CDR3 nucleotides are TGTGCCAGTAGCCTGCTCTTTGTGAGCTCCTACAATGAGCAGTTCTTC. The full variable domain, rest sourced from reference TRBV19 and TRBJ2-1, is DGGITQSPKYLFRKEGQNVTLSCEQNLNHDAMYWYRQDPGQGLRLIYYSQIVNDFQKGDIAEGYSVSREKKESFPLTVTSAQKNPTAFYLCASSLLFVSSYNEQFFGPGTRLTVL.